A selection of T cell receptor beta chains follows, all from one sample in a study of cytomegalovirus exposure and HLA in healthy donors. Only in-frame clones appear in the TCRdb table, and some are missing; sequencing was by immunoSEQ multiplex PCR. This table holds 110,000 or so clones, 88% found once. Material: PBMCs. These receptors originate from a young man in good health and CMV-seronegative. Both conserved end residues are part of each CDR3.

V gene: TRBV7-2; J gene: TRBJ2-2; CDR3 protein: CASSLLSGRLARNTGELFF
V gene: TRBV16; J gene: TRBJ1-2; CDR3 protein: CASSQRSGTPGYTF
V gene: TRBV27; J gene: TRBJ2-1; CDR3 protein: CASSFPPGDEQFF
V gene: TRBV7-9; J gene: TRBJ1-4; CDR3 protein: CASSLVVEANEKLFF
V gene: TRBV28; J gene: TRBJ1-2; CDR3 protein: CASSLIQGNYGYTF
V gene: TRBV27; J gene: TRBJ2-2; CDR3 protein: CASTPGLAGTNTGELFF
V gene: TRBV6-5; J gene: TRBJ2-7; CDR3 protein: CASSYSVDSYEQYF
V gene: TRBV5-1; J gene: TRBJ1-1; CDR3 protein: CASSVGTGGLNTEAFF
V gene: TRBV27; J gene: TRBJ2-5; CDR3 protein: CASRRRVWETQYF
V gene: TRBV10-2; J gene: TRBJ2-1; CDR3 protein: CASSESGLAANEQFF
V gene: TRBV28; J gene: TRBJ2-7; CDR3 protein: CASSFQTEYSYEQYF
V gene: TRBV11-2; J gene: TRBJ1-6; CDR3 protein: CASSLDFPGVGSPLHF
V gene: TRBV19; J gene: TRBJ2-3; CDR3 protein: CASSIDLGGNADTQYF
V gene: TRBV15; J gene: TRBJ1-2; CDR3 protein: CATSRNLGQGVAGYTF
V gene: TRBV29-1; J gene: TRBJ1-1; CDR3 protein: CSVDRTGNTEAFF
V gene: TRBV7-9; J gene: TRBJ2-7; CDR3 protein: CASSFLAGDYEQYF
V gene: TRBV30; J gene: TRBJ1-6; CDR3 protein: CAWSVRGYSPLHF
V gene: TRBV12-5; J gene: TRBJ1-1; CDR3 protein: CASGGTGQGKNEAFF
V gene: TRBV11-2; J gene: TRBJ2-7; CDR3 protein: CASSTSDSSYEQYF
V gene: TRBV15; J gene: TRBJ2-7; CDR3 protein: CATSRDLASAIYEQYF
V gene: TRBV19; J gene: TRBJ1-4; CDR3 protein: CASSIKAATNEKLFF
V gene: TRBV5-1; J gene: TRBJ2-1; CDR3 protein: CASSLGRVSYNEQFF
V gene: TRBV6-1; J gene: TRBJ1-5; CDR3 protein: CASGEGAYSSQPQHF
V gene: TRBV5-8; J gene: TRBJ1-2; CDR3 protein: CASSLVSSPYGYTF
V gene: TRBV7-9; J gene: TRBJ1-5; CDR3 protein: CASSPQSNQPQHF
V gene: TRBV6-1; J gene: TRBJ1-2; CDR3 protein: CASSSDRGINYGYTF
V gene: TRBV6-8; J gene: TRBJ2-1; CDR3 protein: CARTPPRGYNEQFF
V gene: TRBV28; J gene: TRBJ2-2; CDR3 protein: CASSSSGYDWELFF
V gene: TRBV18; J gene: TRBJ2-7; CDR3 protein: CASSTYGGGSSYEQYF
V gene: TRBV7-8; J gene: TRBJ1-5; CDR3 protein: CASSLVSQSSQPQHF
V gene: TRBV7-6; J gene: TRBJ1-2; CDR3 protein: CASSQQGDGYTF
V gene: TRBV28; J gene: TRBJ1-5; CDR3 protein: CASRSFGQPQHF
V gene: TRBV5-6; J gene: TRBJ2-3; CDR3 protein: CASKITDTDTQYF
V gene: TRBV5-1; J gene: TRBJ2-3; CDR3 protein: CASSPRTGAPTDTQYF
V gene: TRBV7-9; J gene: TRBJ1-5; CDR3 protein: CASSHARSRDRRNQPQHF
V gene: TRBV19; J gene: TRBJ2-1; CDR3 protein: CASSIGGLASIYNEQFF
V gene: TRBV9; J gene: TRBJ1-1; CDR3 protein: CASGPTDYTEAFF
V gene: TRBV7-7; J gene: TRBJ1-2; CDR3 protein: CASTPIGVGYTF
V gene: TRBV6-5; J gene: TRBJ2-7; CDR3 protein: CASTARLDSYEQYF
V gene: TRBV6-4; J gene: TRBJ2-6; CDR3 protein: CASSDGDRDFSGANVLTF
V gene: TRBV5-1; J gene: TRBJ2-3; CDR3 protein: CASHQGQTGTDTQYF
V gene: TRBV10-3; J gene: TRBJ2-5; CDR3 protein: CAISDVVSQETQYF
V gene: TRBV7-2; J gene: TRBJ2-1; CDR3 protein: CASSFLGLGVIATGNEQFF
V gene: TRBV19; J gene: TRBJ2-3; CDR3 protein: CASSIGGGGRDTQYF
V gene: TRBV7-9; J gene: TRBJ1-4; CDR3 protein: CASSPGVTNEKLFF
V gene: TRBV6-5; J gene: TRBJ1-4; CDR3 protein: CASSYSYGQEKLFF
V gene: TRBV6-5; J gene: TRBJ2-1; CDR3 protein: CASSYRGPPYNEQFF
V gene: TRBV5-1; J gene: TRBJ2-2; CDR3 protein: CASSVRTVSNTGELFF
V gene: TRBV19; J gene: TRBJ2-1; CDR3 protein: CASSITSRNEQFF